This T cell receptor (beta chain) is drawn from a study of blood T cells in healthy people across ages. CDR1 is DFQATT, CDR2 SNEGSKA, per germline (reference sequence). The germline V and J ends were trimmed by 7 bases and 6 bases, with 16 bases remaining between them. CDR3 size: 13 residues. For the second PCR, which ran for roughly 6 to 11 cycles, a sample-barcoded 5' primer and a J-beta primer mix were used. Each of the samples gave a minimum of 2.5 million paired-end reads that contained CDR3. TCRdb reprocessed the 5' RACE reads with MiXCR, giving one entry per CDR3 protein. The top ten hold about 14% of the sample, which has 650,000 or so distinct CDR3 sequences, 45% to 60% seen once. Healthy Caucasian individuals from Russia aged roughly 6 to 90 served as donors. Each sample yielded at least 6 million isolated PBMCs. Findings and caveats of the study: A roughly linear age-dependent decrease characterized TCR beta diversity per million T cells.

As concerns this clonotype: Its target is unknown.

The source of this sequence is an elderly woman in good health. Sample: blood. The rearrangement joins TRBV20-1 to TRBJ1-5; D is possibly TRBD1 (6 bases). The CDR3 DNA reads TGCAGTGTGGCGGTAGTAGGGGGTCAGCCCCAGCATTTT. Translated: CSVAVVGGQPQHF.